This TCR beta chain was identified during a study of Graves' ophthalmopathy and Graves' hyperthyroidism. Ophthalmopathy was moderately-to-severely active, CAS at least 3, NOSPECS at least 4, lasting under 3 months. Physicians reached a diagnosis by relying on clinical symptoms, serum thyroxine, TRAb, thyroid ultrasound and orbital computed tomography. RNA transcripts served as template for amplifying TCR beta CDR3 sequences. HTBI primers primed a first-round RT-PCR, and a second-round multiplex PCR followed. MiXCR, run by TCRdb on the multiplex PCR reads, gives a single entry per CDR3 protein. The sample has about 170,000 distinct CDR3 sequences, more than 30% seen once. The CDR3 is made up of 15 amino acids. The ends lost 5 bases at V and 3 bases at J; junction bases unmatched: 6. Germline-derived CDR1 and CDR2 are SGHVS and FQNEAQ.

The TCR sequence derives from a middle-aged woman with Graves' ophthalmopathy. The chain recombines TRBV7-8 with TRBJ2-7; 11 bases align to TRBD2. Sequenced: peripheral blood. The CDR3 region is CASSATLAGGYEQYF. The DNA of the CDR3 is TGTGCCAGCAGCGCTACCCTAGCGGGAGGCTACGAGCAGTACTTC.